A selection of T cell receptor beta chains follows, all from one sample in a study of blood T cell repertoires in COVID-19. Some clones are missing from TCRdb's copy, which holds only in-frame ones; the method was immunoSEQ multiplex PCR. The sample consists of approximately 330,000 clones, 80% to 90% of them appearing once. Material: peripheral blood. The receptors here all came from a young man with COVID-19, enrolled during active disease. Each CDR3 is given without its conserved first and last residue.

j_call v_call cdr3_aa
TRBJ2-7 TRBV5-1 ASSIDYLLYEQY
TRBJ2-4 TRBV6-2/TRBV6-3 ASSYIYSSKNIQY
TRBJ1-1 TRBV6-5 ASRRRQGATTEAF
TRBJ1-1 TRBV5-8 ASTSWGGQNTEAF
TRBJ1-4 TRBV15 ATSRDGTGIATNEKLF
TRBJ2-3 TRBV3-1/TRBV3-2 ASSPLQADTQY
TRBJ1-1 TRBV11-3 ASSFTGYTEAF
TRBJ2-7 TRBV25-1 AIRLGSEQY
TRBJ1-1 TRBV2 ASRVGTGLYTEAF
TRBJ2-4 TRBV19 ASSIRGREGLKNIQY
TRBJ1-1 TRBV12-3/TRBV12-4 ASRLKLNTEAF
TRBJ2-5 TRBV7-9 ASSLIPLQETQY
TRBJ1-1 TRBV30 AWSVGGSTEAF
TRBJ2-7 TRBV6-6 ASSYPAGANYYEQY
TRBJ2-1 TRBV11-2 ASSTHPGNEQF
TRBJ1-2 TRBV7-9 ASTHFRDRGPVSYGYT
TRBJ2-5 TRBV2 ASREGISQETQY
TRBJ2-1 TRBV5-4 ASSRNREIYNEQF
TRBJ1-2 TRBV7-3 ASSLNRNPTGYT
TRBJ1-3 TRBV6-2/TRBV6-3 ASSYGAVGNTIY
TRBJ2-1 TRBV27 ASRNRLATPRDEQF
TRBJ2-1 TRBV9 ASSAGVILKSSYNEQF
TRBJ1-6 TRBV9 ASSVSSGDSNSPLH
TRBJ2-2 TRBV19 ASSQRYRAGELF
TRBJ1-2 TRBV7-9 ASSHTWTGADYGYT
TRBJ2-2 TRBV5-1 ASSFWVDSGELF
TRBJ2-3 TRBV7-3 ASSLTPNRGADTQY
TRBJ2-5 TRBV5-4 ASSLTGDLQETQY
TRBJ2-3 TRBV5-5 ASSLAPGLGGDTQY
TRBJ1-1 TRBV7-8 ASSLVGPGRMNTEAF
TRBJ2-7 TRBV13 ASSLGGDRGYEQY
TRBJ1-5 TRBV27 ASSFVWDRSNQPQH
TRBJ2-6 TRBV19 ASTRRFSGANVLT
TRBJ2-7 TRBV28 ASSGSGLVARNEQY
TRBJ2-1 TRBV19 ASTPPRGEQF
TRBJ2-3 TRBV6-5 ASSYTAGVPDTQY
TRBJ2-2 TRBV7-3 ASSPSGEGNTGELF
TRBJ2-1 TRBV4-3 ASSQDPRGPEAWPYNEQF
TRBJ2-7 TRBV6-6 ASSVSSYEQY
TRBJ1-1 TRBV4-3 ASSQGRGPEAF
TRBJ1-4 TRBV27 ASSLGGTLVEKLF
TRBJ1-1 TRBV6-4 ASRRTGANTEAF
TRBJ1-1 TRBV7-3 ASSTDRLGLSEAF
TRBJ1-1 TRBV6-5 ASSWRGILNTEAF
TRBJ1-4 TRBV6-4 ASTKSYRVPPAKNEKLF
TRBJ2-2 TRBV5-1 ASSGGAGGNTGELF
TRBJ2-3 TRBV19 ASSKEGRYTDTQY
TRBJ2-7 TRBV28 ASSSPGQGAYEQY